This T cell receptor beta chain emerged from a study of Ad26.COV2.S vaccination and SARS-CoV-2 variants. Study information: Donor was in the COV1001 Ad26.COV2.S trial arm.

Clones were read by immunoSEQ multiplex PCR, and TCRdb kept only the in-frame ones, dropping some. The sample includes around 320,000 clones, roughly 84% of them seen just once. Described treatment: about 20 received Ad26.COV2.S at low or high dose, single or two shots; several received placebo; per-sample allocation not given. Day 63 following the first vaccine or placebo injection was when the samples were taken. V was clipped by 1 base and J by 3 bases, with 10 bases between them. This CDR3 spans 14 amino acids. Germline V gene lookup returns CDR1 MNHEY and CDR2 SVGEGT. The chain carries TRBV6-2 or TRBV6-3 and TRBJ2-7, with D possibly TRBD1 on 5 matching bases. The sequence derives from a person aged 18 to 59 who received the Ad26.COV2.S COVID-19 vaccine or a placebo. The material was peripheral blood, obtained in a trial of Ad26.COV2.S vaccine versus placebo. This chain's CDR3 is CASSYWAGLYEQYF. The DNA of the CDR3 is TGTGCCAGCAGTTACTGGGCAGGGCTCTACGAGCAGTACTTC.